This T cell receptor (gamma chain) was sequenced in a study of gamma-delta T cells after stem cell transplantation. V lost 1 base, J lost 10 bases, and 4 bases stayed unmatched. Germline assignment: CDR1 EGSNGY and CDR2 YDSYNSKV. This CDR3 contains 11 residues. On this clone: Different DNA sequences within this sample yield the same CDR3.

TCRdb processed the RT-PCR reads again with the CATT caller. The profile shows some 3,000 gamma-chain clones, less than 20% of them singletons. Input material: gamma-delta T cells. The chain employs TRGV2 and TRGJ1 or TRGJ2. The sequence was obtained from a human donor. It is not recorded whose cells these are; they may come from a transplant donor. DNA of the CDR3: TGTGCCACCTGGGACGGACCAAAGAAACTCTTT. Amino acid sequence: CATWDGPKKLF.